The 9 T cell receptor beta chains below come from one sample, sequenced in a study of CD4 T cell repertoires in COVID-19. The protocol was immunoSEQ multiplex PCR, while the TCRdb copy is restricted to in-frame clones and leaves out a portion. The data hold some 71,000 clones, with roughly 80% observed a single time. Sequencing used CD4+ T cells from peripheral blood, obtained after recovery from COVID-19. The receptors originated from a human donor who had COVID-19.

The rearrangement links TRBV11-2 to TRBJ2-7; the match to TRBD2 covers 11 bases. The germline V gene has CDR1 SGHAT and CDR2 FQNNGV. Trimming cost V 3 bases and J 5 bases; bases outside gene matches: 15. This CDR3 has 18 amino acids. DNA of the CDR3: TGTGCCAGCAGCTTTAGAAATTCCGGACTAGCGGGCCCCGACGAGCAGTACTTC. Translated, it gives CASSFRNSGLAGPDEQYF.

This sequence joins TRBV12-3 or TRBV12-4 and TRBJ2-1; D unresolved. V gave up 8 bases and J gave up 6 bases, with 14 bases separating them. The CDR3 runs to 13 residues. This CDR3 reads CASSRRLSNEQFF. DNA for the CDR3: TGTGCCAGCTCCCGACGACTGTCCAATGAGCAGTTCTTC.

This clone was seen only once. The J gene is TRBJ2-3, the V gene TRBV5-1, with a tentative D call TRBD2 (5 bases). The CDR3 runs 15 residues. Germline-derived CDR1 and CDR2 are SGHRS and YFSETQ. V was cut by 4 bases and J by 5 bases, with 17 bases left in between. CDR3 nucleotides: TGCGCCAGCAGCCGGAATCAAGCCGGGGAAGATACGCAGTATTTT. This translates into CASSRNQAGEDTQYF.

This clone was detected once. V usage is TRBV19 and J usage is TRBJ2-2; the D gene is possibly TRBD2 (6 bases). V was trimmed by 5 bases and J by 2 bases, leaving 24 bases between them. This CDR3 spans 19 amino acids. The germline V gene has CDR1 LNHDA and CDR2 SQIVND (reference sequence). This CDR3 reads CASSRWGTGFSVNTGELFF. Written as DNA, the CDR3 is TGTGCCAGTAGTCGGTGGGGGACTGGATTCAGCGTTAACACCGGGGAGCTGTTTTTT.

V and J are TRBV11-2 and TRBJ2-7; TRBD2 matches 13 bases. Trimming took 5 bases from V and 4 from J; bases not matched to a gene: 2. Germline assignment: CDR1 SGHAT and CDR2 FQNNGV. This CDR3 has 14 residues. CDR3 region: CASSPGLAGYEQYF. CDR3 DNA sequence: TGTGCCAGCAGCCCGGGACTAGCGGGGTACGAGCAGTACTTC.

The chain links TRBV14 to TRBJ2-7, with 7 bases fitting TRBD2. Germline CDR1 is SGHDN and CDR2 is FVKESK. V shed 4 bases and J 0 bases; nucleotides not matched to a gene: 6. The CDR3 sequence is 15 residues long. CDR3 nucleotides: TGTGCCAGCAGCCCCCTCGGGGGGAGCTCCTACGAGCAGTACTTC. Translation: CASSPLGGSSYEQYF.

This chain links TRBV19 with TRBJ2-3; 7 bases fit TRBD1. This CDR3 comprises 14 residues. Trimming at V came to 5 bases and at J to 6 bases, leaving 8 bases not matched to a gene. CDR1 and CDR2 (germline): LNHDA, SQIVND (reference sequence). CDR3 DNA sequence: TGTGCCAGTAGTTTAACAGGGGTTAGGGATACGCAGTATTTT. This gives the protein CASSLTGVRDTQYF.

J is TRBJ2-3 and V is TRBV7-9; the D is unclear. The CDR3 length is 15 residues. The germline CDR1 and CDR2 sequences are SEHNR and FQNEAQ (reference sequence). V shed 5 bases and J shed 3 bases, with 15 bases lying between them. Written as DNA, the CDR3 is TGTGCCAGCAGCCCGCGAGGCGGTCTGACAGATACGCAGTATTTT. Amino acids: CASSPRGGLTDTQYF. The full variable domain, with the rest looked up from reference TRBV7-9 and TRBJ2-3, is DTGVSQNPRHKITKRGQNVTFRCDPISEHNRLYWYRQTLGQGPEFLTYFQNEAQLEKSRLLSDRFSAERPKGSFSTLEIQRTEQGDSAMYLCASSPRGGLTDTQYFGPGTRLTVL.

The rearrangement joins TRBV2 to TRBJ2-7, with a weak D call TRBD2 (5 bases). Trimming took 4 bases from V and 8 from J, leaving 12 bases between them. Germline CDR1 and CDR2: SNHLY and FYNNEI. The CDR3 runs to 12 residues. The CDR3 region has the DNA TGTGCCAGCAGTGTCGACGGACTCAAGCAGTACTTC. Its protein product is CASSVDGLKQYF.